This is a list of T cell receptor beta chains from one sample in a study of blood T cell repertoires in COVID-19. Profiling relied on immunoSEQ multiplex PCR, and the TCRdb table lists in-frame clones only, not all of them. Altogether roughly 200,000 clones are present, around four fifths being singletons, with the ten largest covering around 6.3%. The sequenced sample consisted of peripheral blood. These receptors came from a woman aged 40-49 years with COVID-19, enrolled during active disease. The CDR3 runs from the conserved cysteine through the conserved F or W. Fields, in order: J gene, clone size, V gene, D gene, CDR3 protein, CDR3 DNA. A D gene is named only where the DNA matches it firmly. The listing skips clone size in some rows; elsewhere it reads once, few, many or a size class.

J gene: TRBJ2-7
clone size: few
V gene: TRBV27
D gene: NA
CDR3 protein: CASMDRNYEQYF
CDR3 DNA: TGTGCCAGCATGGACAGAAATTACGAGCAGTACTTC

J gene: TRBJ1-4
clone size: NA
V gene: TRBV11-2
D gene: TRBD1
CDR3 protein: CASSPGQGTTNEKLFF
CDR3 DNA: TGTGCCAGCAGCCCAGGACAGGGAACAACTAATGAAAAACTGTTTTTT

J gene: TRBJ1-3
clone size: NA
V gene: TRBV5-8
D gene: NA
CDR3 protein: CASSTRTGNTIYF
CDR3 DNA: TGTGCCAGCAGTACCAGGACTGGAAACACCATATATTTT

J gene: TRBJ2-7
clone size: NA
V gene: TRBV25-1
D gene: NA
CDR3 protein: CASNSMDEQYF
CDR3 DNA: TGTGCCAGCAACTCAATGGACGAGCAGTACTTC

J gene: TRBJ1-6
clone size: NA
V gene: TRBV5-1
D gene: NA
CDR3 protein: CASSLEASRGSPLHF
CDR3 DNA: TGCGCCAGCAGCTTGGAGGCCTCTCGAGGTTCACCCCTCCACTTT

J gene: TRBJ1-3
clone size: NA
V gene: TRBV6-1
D gene: NA
CDR3 protein: CASSVVTHSNSGNTIYF
CDR3 DNA: TGTGCCAGCAGTGTAGTCACCCACTCCAACTCTGGAAACACCATATATTTT

J gene: TRBJ1-3
clone size: once
V gene: TRBV5-1
D gene: NA
CDR3 protein: CASRHTGVSGNTIYF
CDR3 DNA: TGCGCCAGCAGACATACAGGCGTCTCTGGAAACACCATATATTTT

J gene: TRBJ1-1
clone size: NA
V gene: TRBV29-1
D gene: TRBD1
CDR3 protein: CSVGQGSTEAFF
CDR3 DNA: TGCAGCGTCGGACAGGGAAGTACTGAAGCTTTCTTT

J gene: TRBJ1-2
clone size: few
V gene: TRBV4-1
D gene: NA
CDR3 protein: CASSHQSGIYGYTF
CDR3 DNA: TGCGCCAGCAGCCATCAGAGCGGAATCTATGGCTACACCTTC

J gene: TRBJ2-7
clone size: NA
V gene: TRBV5-1
D gene: TRBD2
CDR3 protein: CASSISGGAYEQYF
CDR3 DNA: TGCGCCAGCAGCATTAGCGGGGGAGCCTACGAGCAGTACTTC

J gene: TRBJ1-2
clone size: NA
V gene: TRBV5-8
D gene: TRBD1
CDR3 protein: CASSLAGQGVGYGYTF
CDR3 DNA: TGTGCCAGCAGCTTGGCTGGACAGGGGGTTGGCTATGGCTACACCTTC

J gene: TRBJ2-2
clone size: few
V gene: TRBV12-3/TRBV12-4
D gene: NA
CDR3 protein: CASSSTTGELFF
CDR3 DNA: TGTGCCAGCAGCTCTACCACCGGGGAGCTGTTTTTT

J gene: TRBJ1-1
clone size: NA
V gene: TRBV24-1
D gene: TRBD1
CDR3 protein: CATSDHPGRQGRTEAFF
CDR3 DNA: TGTGCCACCAGTGATCACCCCGGCCGACAGGGGAGGACTGAAGCTTTCTTT

J gene: TRBJ1-2
clone size: NA
V gene: TRBV6-6
D gene: NA
CDR3 protein: CASSFDMGRKGYTF
CDR3 DNA: TGTGCCAGCAGTTTCGATATGGGGCGAAAGGGCTACACCTTC

J gene: TRBJ1-2
clone size: NA
V gene: TRBV5-5
D gene: NA
CDR3 protein: CASSLEQGIGTNYGYTF
CDR3 DNA: TGTGCCAGCAGCTTGGAACAGGGTATAGGTACTAACTATGGCTACACCTTC

J gene: TRBJ2-3
clone size: NA
V gene: TRBV13
D gene: TRBD2
CDR3 protein: CASSSSVNGLAGFTDTQYF
CDR3 DNA: TGTGCCAGCAGCTCTTCAGTAAACGGACTAGCGGGATTCACAGATACGCAGTATTTT

J gene: TRBJ1-2
clone size: NA
V gene: TRBV6-5
D gene: NA
CDR3 protein: CASSPSPGTNYGYTF
CDR3 DNA: TGTGCCAGCAGCCCCTCCCCGGGGACTAACTATGGCTACACCTTC

J gene: TRBJ2-3
clone size: NA
V gene: TRBV9
D gene: NA
CDR3 protein: CASSVDSGGTDTQYF
CDR3 DNA: TGTGCCAGCAGCGTAGACTCAGGCGGCACAGATACGCAGTATTTT

J gene: TRBJ1-2
clone size: few
V gene: TRBV5-4
D gene: NA
CDR3 protein: CASSLGEAPLYGYTF
CDR3 DNA: TGTGCCAGCAGCTTGGGCGAGGCCCCTCTCTATGGCTACACCTTC

J gene: TRBJ1-4
clone size: NA
V gene: TRBV4-2
D gene: NA
CDR3 protein: CASSQRGGDEKLFF
CDR3 DNA: TGTGCCAGCAGCCAACGGGGCGGGGATGAAAAACTGTTTTTT

J gene: TRBJ2-7
clone size: NA
V gene: TRBV5-1
D gene: TRBD1
CDR3 protein: CASSLGGTGGDHEQYF
CDR3 DNA: TGCGCCAGCAGCTTGGGCGGGACAGGGGGCGACCACGAGCAGTACTTC

J gene: TRBJ1-1
clone size: NA
V gene: TRBV11-3
D gene: TRBD1
CDR3 protein: CASSPATGSTQNTEAFF
CDR3 DNA: TGTGCCAGCAGCCCAGCGACAGGGTCCACCCAGAACACTGAAGCTTTCTTT

J gene: TRBJ2-7
clone size: once
V gene: TRBV13
D gene: TRBD2
CDR3 protein: CASSSSGTSRDEQYF
CDR3 DNA: TGTGCCAGCAGCTCCTCCGGGACTAGTCGAGACGAGCAGTACTTC

J gene: TRBJ2-5
clone size: NA
V gene: TRBV4-1
D gene: TRBD2
CDR3 protein: CASSQGLAAPVETQYF
CDR3 DNA: TGCGCCAGCAGCCAAGGACTAGCGGCCCCTGTGGAGACCCAGTACTTC

J gene: TRBJ2-7
clone size: NA
V gene: TRBV7-9
D gene: TRBD1
CDR3 protein: CASSLTGVHYEQYF
CDR3 DNA: TGTGCCAGCAGCTTGACAGGGGTCCACTACGAGCAGTACTTC

J gene: TRBJ1-1
clone size: NA
V gene: TRBV6-1
D gene: NA
CDR3 protein: CASSELGLDTEAFF
CDR3 DNA: TGTGCCAGCAGTGAGCTGGGCTTGGACACTGAAGCTTTCTTT

J gene: TRBJ2-7
clone size: NA
V gene: TRBV5-1
D gene: NA
CDR3 protein: CASSSAAGRRSSYEQYF
CDR3 DNA: TGCGCCAGCAGCTCGGCCGCGGGGAGGCGAAGCTCCTACGAGCAGTACTTC

J gene: TRBJ2-3
clone size: NA
V gene: TRBV10-1
D gene: TRBD2
CDR3 protein: CASSVTSGGTDTQYF
CDR3 DNA: TGCGCCAGCAGTGTGACTAGCGGGGGAACAGATACGCAGTATTTT

J gene: TRBJ1-6
clone size: few
V gene: TRBV7-6
D gene: TRBD1
CDR3 protein: CASSLGGTGADNSPLHF
CDR3 DNA: TGTGCCAGCAGCTTAGGCGGGACAGGGGCCGATAATTCACCCCTCCACTTT

J gene: TRBJ2-2
clone size: NA
V gene: TRBV11-3
D gene: NA
CDR3 protein: CASSPWGRGDGSNTGELFF
CDR3 DNA: TGTGCCAGCAGCCCCTGGGGCAGGGGGGACGGATCAAACACCGGGGAGCTGTTTTTT

J gene: TRBJ2-1
clone size: NA
V gene: TRBV6-5
D gene: TRBD2
CDR3 protein: CASSTLAGSNEQFF
CDR3 DNA: TGTGCCAGCAGTACACTAGCGGGGTCTAATGAGCAGTTCTTC

J gene: TRBJ1-5
clone size: NA
V gene: TRBV7-6
D gene: NA
CDR3 protein: CASSLETGFNQPQHF
CDR3 DNA: TGTGCCAGCAGCTTAGAGACGGGATTCAATCAGCCCCAGCATTTT

J gene: TRBJ1-5
clone size: once
V gene: TRBV6-6
D gene: NA
CDR3 protein: CASSYSGVGNQPQHF
CDR3 DNA: TGTGCCAGCAGTTACTCAGGGGTGGGCAATCAGCCCCAGCATTTT

J gene: TRBJ1-1
clone size: once
V gene: TRBV29-1
D gene: TRBD1
CDR3 protein: CSVGLAGGLNTEAFF
CDR3 DNA: TGCAGCGTTGGCTTGGCAGGGGGACTGAACACTGAAGCTTTCTTT

J gene: TRBJ1-5
clone size: NA
V gene: TRBV28
D gene: NA
CDR3 protein: CASSPRGKVNQPQHF
CDR3 DNA: TGTGCCAGCAGCCCCAGGGGTAAGGTCAATCAGCCCCAGCATTTT

J gene: TRBJ2-3
clone size: few
V gene: TRBV4-1
D gene: TRBD2
CDR3 protein: CASSQEGGGTRNYDTQYF
CDR3 DNA: TGCGCCAGCAGCCAAGAGGGGGGTGGGACTAGAAATTACGATACGCAGTATTTT

J gene: TRBJ1-5
clone size: NA
V gene: TRBV6-1
D gene: TRBD1
CDR3 protein: CASSGGQGAINQPQHF
CDR3 DNA: TGTGCCAGCAGTGGAGGTCAGGGGGCCATCAATCAGCCCCAGCATTTT

J gene: TRBJ2-7
clone size: once
V gene: TRBV19
D gene: TRBD2
CDR3 protein: CASSLTSGSYEQYF
CDR3 DNA: TGTGCCAGTAGCTTGACTAGCGGGAGCTACGAGCAGTACTTC

J gene: TRBJ2-7
clone size: NA
V gene: TRBV28
D gene: TRBD1
CDR3 protein: CASSLRRTGAYEQYF
CDR3 DNA: TGTGCCAGCAGTCTCCGACGGACAGGGGCCTACGAGCAGTACTTC

J gene: TRBJ2-7
clone size: NA
V gene: TRBV11-3
D gene: TRBD2
CDR3 protein: CASSQSGISYEQYF
CDR3 DNA: TGTGCCAGCAGCCAGAGCGGGATAAGCTACGAGCAGTACTTC

J gene: TRBJ1-1
clone size: NA
V gene: TRBV6-5
D gene: NA
CDR3 protein: CASPNRVGTEAFF
CDR3 DNA: TGTGCCAGCCCCAACAGGGTAGGCACTGAAGCTTTCTTT

J gene: TRBJ2-1
clone size: NA
V gene: TRBV3-1/TRBV3-2
D gene: TRBD2
CDR3 protein: CASDFGGAGNEQFF
CDR3 DNA: TGTGCCAGCGATTTCGGGGGGGCCGGGAATGAGCAGTTCTTC

J gene: TRBJ1-5
clone size: NA
V gene: TRBV19
D gene: NA
CDR3 protein: CASSRSGEGGQPQHF
CDR3 DNA: TGTGCCAGTAGTAGATCCGGGGAGGGCGGTCAGCCCCAGCATTTT

J gene: TRBJ2-3
clone size: NA
V gene: TRBV2
D gene: NA
CDR3 protein: CAIPGGHLDTQYF
CDR3 DNA: TGTGCCATCCCCGGGGGGCATTTAGATACGCAGTATTTT

J gene: TRBJ1-3
clone size: NA
V gene: TRBV28
D gene: NA
CDR3 protein: CASSPTAGNTIYF
CDR3 DNA: TGTGCCAGCAGTCCAACAGCTGGAAACACCATATATTTT

J gene: TRBJ1-2
clone size: NA
V gene: TRBV27
D gene: NA
CDR3 protein: CASTSGSGYTF
CDR3 DNA: TGTGCCAGTACAAGTGGCTCTGGCTACACCTTC

J gene: TRBJ1-1
clone size: few
V gene: TRBV11-2
D gene: TRBD1
CDR3 protein: CASRSQGALNTEAFF
CDR3 DNA: TGTGCCAGCAGATCCCAGGGGGCTTTGAACACTGAAGCTTTCTTT

J gene: TRBJ1-1
clone size: NA
V gene: TRBV19
D gene: TRBD1
CDR3 protein: CASSPQGVMNTEAFF
CDR3 DNA: TGTGCCAGTAGTCCGCAGGGGGTCATGAACACTGAAGCTTTCTTT

J gene: TRBJ2-3
clone size: NA
V gene: TRBV7-6
D gene: NA
CDR3 protein: CASSLASRFTDTQYF
CDR3 DNA: TGTGCCAGCAGCTTAGCGTCCAGGTTTACAGATACGCAGTATTTT

J gene: TRBJ2-3
clone size: NA
V gene: TRBV12-5
D gene: NA
CDR3 protein: CASGRGADTQYF
CDR3 DNA: TGTGCTAGCGGCAGGGGCGCAGATACGCAGTATTTT

J gene: TRBJ2-7
clone size: NA
V gene: TRBV18
D gene: TRBD1
CDR3 protein: CASSPRRQGLDYEQYF
CDR3 DNA: TGTGCCAGCTCACCCAGACGACAGGGGCTGGACTACGAGCAGTACTTC

J gene: TRBJ1-1
clone size: NA
V gene: TRBV10-1
D gene: NA
CDR3 protein: CASSVWPNTEAFF
CDR3 DNA: TGCGCCAGCAGTGTGTGGCCGAACACTGAAGCTTTCTTT

J gene: TRBJ1-2
clone size: NA
V gene: TRBV6-4
D gene: TRBD1
CDR3 protein: CASSPGQGASYGYTF
CDR3 DNA: TGTGCCAGCAGTCCAGGACAGGGGGCATCCTATGGCTACACCTTC

J gene: TRBJ2-1
clone size: many
V gene: TRBV9
D gene: TRBD2
CDR3 protein: CASSYGLADMIYNEQFF
CDR3 DNA: TGTGCCAGCAGCTACGGACTAGCGGATATGATTTACAATGAGCAGTTCTTC

J gene: TRBJ1-5
clone size: NA
V gene: TRBV7-8
D gene: NA
CDR3 protein: CASSLNGGRGGVNQPQHF
CDR3 DNA: TGTGCCAGCAGCTTAAATGGAGGCAGGGGAGGGGTGAATCAGCCCCAGCATTTT